The next 17 T cell receptor beta chains were all read from a single sample in a study of T-cell memory formation after mild COVID-19. One entry per CDR3 protein, called by TCRdb with MiXCR from the 5' RACE reads. The sample carries roughly 70,000 distinct CDR3 sequences, over 15% recorded once. Sequencing used PBMCs or a T cell subset sorted from them (not recorded which). Source of these receptors: an adult woman who had mild COVID-19 (a few samples of this study predate the infection). Cell type and time point are not known.

This clonotype was seen many times. V gene TRBV20-1 combines with J gene TRBJ2-7, with 9 nucleotides matching TRBD1. Germline assignment: CDR1 DFQATT and CDR2 SNEGSKA (reference sequence). This CDR3 comprises 16 residues. The J segment lost 3 bases and the V segment lost 2 bases, leaving 11 bases of the junction unmatched. This CDR3 reads CSARNEEGQGGYEQYF. CDR3 DNA sequence: TGCAGTGCTAGAAACGAGGAGGGACAGGGTGGCTACGAGCAGTACTTC.

The chain joins TRBV19 to TRBJ2-7; D might be TRBD2 (5 bases). Germline assignment: CDR1 LNHDA and CDR2 SQIVND (reference sequence). The CDR3 is made up of 14 amino acids. Between the trimmed V and J ends, which lost 5 bases and 0 bases, there was a span of 11 bases. DNA of the CDR3: TGTGCCAGTAGTCCGACGGGAAGCTCCTACGAGCAGTACTTC. The encoded protein is CASSPTGSSYEQYF.

The rearrangement joins TRBV27 to TRBJ1-1, with D tentatively TRBD1 (5 bases). The CDR3 covers 17 residues. Germline values: CDR1 MNHEY, CDR2 SMNVEV (reference sequence). Trimming took 2 bases from V and 1 from J, leaving 17 bases between them. In DNA form, the CDR3 reads TGTGCCAGCAGTTTAGGGTATTGGGGGGTTGGGAACACTGAAGCTTTCTTT. It specifies CASSLGYWGVGNTEAFF.

This clonotype was detected only a few times. The chain employs TRBV24-1 and TRBJ1-5; D not resolved. CDR1 is KGHDR, CDR2 SFDVKD, per germline. The V end lost 7 bases, the J end lost 3 bases, and 12 bases lay between the germline ends. This CDR3 is 14 amino acids long. The CDR3 loop is CATSFPGANQPQHF. CDR3 DNA: TGTGCCACCAGCTTCCCGGGTGCCAATCAGCCCCAGCATTTT.

The genes are TRBV6-5 and TRBJ2-1; perhaps D is TRBD1 or TRBD2 (5 bases each). Germline loops: CDR1 MNHEY, CDR2 SVGAGI. V was cut by 5 bases and J by 10 bases, with 24 bases left in between. The CDR3 length is 16 residues. This chain's CDR3 is CASSNIGREKQWEQFF. In DNA form, the CDR3 reads TGTGCCAGCAGTAACATCGGCAGGGAGAAGCAATGGGAGCAGTTCTTC.

This clonotype was observed a few times. The chain combines TRBV12-3 or TRBV12-4 with TRBJ1-2; the D is unclear. CDR3 size: 15 residues. V lost 6 bases and J 1 base, leaving 15 bases between the germline ends. CDR3 sequence: CASSHAVDGNYGYTF. The CDR3 bases are TGTGCCAGCAGCCACGCGGTGGACGGTAACTATGGCTACACCTTC.

The rearrangement links TRBV4-2 to TRBJ2-3; D is ambiguous. Germline-derived CDR1 and CDR2 are LGHNA and YNFKEQ. The CDR3 totals 15 residues. Trimming pared 1 base from V and 6 bases from J, leaving 14 bases between. CDR3 nucleotides: TGTGCCAGCAGCCAAGTCGAGTCATCCGAGGATACGCAGTATTTT. Translation: CASSQVESSEDTQYF.

The CDR3 DNA is TGTGCCAGTACGGTGGCAGATACGCAGTATTTT. Its protein product is CASTVADTQYF. This chain connects TRBV19 to TRBJ2-3, with D uncertain. Germline V gene sequence: CDR1 LNHDA, CDR2 SQIVND (reference sequence). V lost 7 bases and J lost 4, with 6 bases in between. The length of the CDR3 is 11 residues.

This chain joins TRBV29-1 and TRBJ1-2, with D perhaps matching TRBD1 (5 bases). The V end lost 6 bases, the J end lost 5 bases, and 13 bases lay between the germline ends. From germline, CDR1 is SQVTM and CDR2 ANQGSEA. This CDR3 comprises 12 residues. For the CDR3, the DNA is TGCAGCGTACGAACAGGACTATATGGCTACACCTTC. This sequence encodes CSVRTGLYGYTF.

This clonotype has at least ten counts. The chain joins TRBV20-1 to TRBJ1-6; 7 positions match TRBD1. The CDR3 spans 14 residues. Trimming at V came to 8 bases and at J to 10 bases, leaving 14 bases not matched to a gene. Germline V gene lookup returns CDR1 DFQATT and CDR2 SNEGSKA (reference sequence). The CDR3 sequence: CSIREERDSSPLHF. The CDR3 DNA reads TGCAGTATTAGAGAGGAAAGGGACAGCTCACCCCTCCACTTT.

This clonotype was counted a few times. The gene calls are TRBV12-3 or TRBV12-4 and TRBJ2-1; tentatively, D is TRBD1 (5 bases). The CDR3 consists of 14 residues. V gave up 5 bases and J gave up 0 bases, with 8 bases separating them. CDR3 in DNA: TGTGCCAGCAGTCAGGGAAGCTCCTACAATGAGCAGTTCTTC. Protein product: CASSQGSSYNEQFF.

This sequence joins TRBV20-1 and TRBJ2-1; 8 bases agree with TRBD2. This CDR3 is 14 amino acids long. Germline V gene data show CDR1 as DFQATT and CDR2 as SNEGSKA (reference sequence). CDR3 in amino acids: CTPPNSGTGNEQFF. For the CDR3, the DNA is TGCACTCCCCCCAATAGCGGGACCGGGAATGAGCAGTTCTTC.

The J gene is TRBJ2-7, the V gene TRBV7-9; a weak D match, TRBD1 (5 bases). This CDR3 contains 11 residues. Looked up from germline, CDR1 is SEHNR and CDR2 is FQNEAQ (reference sequence). Trimming removed 5 bases at V and 5 bases at J, with 7 bases between. The CDR3 loop reads CASSHRNEQYF. The DNA for the CDR3 is TGTGCCAGCAGCCACAGGAACGAGCAGTACTTC.

The genes are TRBV29-1 and TRBJ1-4; D is perhaps TRBD1 (5 bases). V lost 6 bases to trimming and J lost 8 bases, with 10 bases between them. The CDR3 contains 11 residues. Germline CDR1 SQVTM, CDR2 ANQGSEA. The CDR3 is CSVRVWEKLFF. The CDR3 DNA is TGCAGCGTCAGGGTTTGGGAAAAACTGTTTTTT.

There are a few counts of this clonotype. The rearrangement links TRBV6-1 to TRBJ2-7; 13 bases are a match to TRBD2. Germline loops: CDR1 MNHNS, CDR2 SASEGT. The CDR3 has 16 residues. V shed 4 bases, J shed 0 bases, and the junction held 3 bases outside the gene matches. The CDR3 DNA follows: TGTGCCAGCAGTGTTACTAGCGGGGGGGACTCCTACGAGCAGTACTTC. Amino acids: CASSVTSGGDSYEQYF.

The V gene is TRBV18, the J gene TRBJ2-1, with 7 positions matching TRBD2. The J segment lost 8 bases and the V segment lost 3 bases, leaving 4 bases of the junction unmatched. Germline CDR1 reads KGHSH; CDR2 reads LQKENI. This CDR3 is built from 13 residues. This CDR3 is CASSPRTRDEQFF. CDR3 sequence (DNA): TGTGCCAGCTCACCGAGGACTAGAGATGAGCAGTTCTTC.

A few counts support this clonotype. The chain links TRBV6-5 to TRBJ2-7; D might be TRBD2 (6 bases). Germline assignment: CDR1 MNHEY and CDR2 SVGAGI. Deletions cut 3 bases from V and 4 bases from J, with 10 bases between. The CDR3 extends over 13 amino acids. CDR3: CASSYNRGYEQYF. As DNA, the CDR3 is TGTGCCAGCAGTTATAACCGGGGGTACGAGCAGTACTTC.